The 13 T cell receptor beta chains given below trace back to one sample, sequenced in a study of monozygotic twins with cystic fibrosis. Profiled with immunoSEQ multiplex PCR; TCRdb holds only in-frame clones, not every one. The sample lists approximately 20,000 clones, over 95% occurring once. Sequencing was performed on blood. All receptors come from a girl under 18 with cystic fibrosis.

This chain links TRBV5-6 with TRBJ2-1, with D possibly being TRBD2 (6 bases). The germline CDR1 and CDR2 sequences are SGHDT and YYEEEE. Trimming shortened V by 4 bases and J by 4 bases, and 18 bases separated the two germline ends. The CDR3 spans 16 residues. DNA for the CDR3: TGTGCCAGCAGCCGACGGGTACGGAGGGATTACAATGAGCAGTTCTTC. It yields the protein CASSRRVRRDYNEQFF.

This chain joins TRBV10-1 and TRBJ2-5; D is possibly TRBD1 (5 bases). The CDR3 totals 16 residues. Trimming removed 4 bases from V and 4 bases from J, with 19 bases in between. Germline V gene lookup returns CDR1 WNHNN and CDR2 SYGVQD (reference sequence). CDR3 sequence (DNA): TGCGCCAGCAGTGTTATCAGGACAACGGTAGGAGAGACCCAGTACTTC. Encoded protein: CASSVIRTTVGETQYF.

This sequence joins TRBV7-2 and TRBJ2-5; 7 nucleotides line up with TRBD1. This CDR3 region has 16 residues. V shed 6 bases and J 1 base; nucleotides not matched to a gene: 11. Germline values: CDR1 SGHTA, CDR2 FQGNSA. This CDR3 reads CASRRVGGGSQETQYF. CDR3 DNA sequence: TGTGCCAGCAGAAGGGTAGGGGGCGGTTCCCAAGAGACCCAGTACTTC.

This clone appeared a single time. The CDR3 DNA follows: TGCGCCAGCAGCCACCCGACAGGGGAGTTCGCTGAAGCTTTCTTT. This translates into CASSHPTGEFAEAFF. The chain couples TRBV5-1 to TRBJ1-1; 8 bases are shared with TRBD1. V lost 4 bases to trimming and J lost 6 bases; unmatched junction nucleotides: 11. CDR1 is SGHRS and CDR2 is YFSETQ in the germline V gene. This CDR3 region has 15 residues.

The rearrangement links TRBV27 to TRBJ2-7, with no clear D. The germline V gene encodes CDR1 MNHEY and CDR2 SMNVEV (reference sequence). The CDR3 length is 14 residues. With 4 bases removed from V and 6 bases from J, the gap between germline ends came to 16 bases. The CDR3 coding sequence is TGTGCCAGCAGTTCAACGGGTCTCCCCCTCGAGCAGTACGTC. Translating it yields CASSSTGLPLEQYV.

The gene calls are TRBV27 and TRBJ2-6; D perhaps matches TRBD2 (6 bases). Looked up from germline, CDR1 is MNHEY and CDR2 is SMNVEV (reference sequence). The CDR3 covers 14 residues. Trimming took off 3 bases at V and 7 bases at J, with 10 bases between the two ends. This CDR3 is CASSFSRGANVLTF. As DNA, the CDR3 is TGTGCCAGCAGTTTTTCGCGGGGAGCCAACGTCCTGACTTTC.

This chain connects TRBV28 to TRBJ1-5; D ambiguous. Germline CDR1 reads MDHEN; CDR2 reads SYDVKM. This CDR3 comprises 12 residues. The V gene lost 3 bases and the J gene lost 9 bases, with 9 bases spanning the gap. The CDR3 nucleotides read TGTGCCAGCAGTTTGTCAAAGAGGCCCCAGCATTTT. Its protein is CASSLSKRPQHF.

The CDR3 DNA sequence: TGTGCCAGCAGCTTTCCCGATCGACAGGGAACCTATGGCTACACCTTC. Amino acid sequence: CASSFPDRQGTYGYTF. The chain uses TRBV7-2 and TRBJ1-2; TRBD1 matches at 7 bases. The trim removed 3 bases at V and 4 bases at J, leaving 11 bases unmatched. Germline V gene sequence: CDR1 SGHTA, CDR2 FQGNSA. The CDR3 extends over 16 amino acids.

This clone has a single count. The chain has TRBV6-6 and TRBJ2-1, with 7 bases that match TRBD2. CDR1 MNHNY and CDR2 SVGAGI come from the germline V gene (reference sequence). V was pared by 8 bases and J by 10 bases, with 5 bases of the junction left unmatched. There are 11 residues in the CDR3. Written as DNA, the CDR3 is TGTGCCAGCGGAGATAGCGGGGAGCAGTTCTTC. This translates into CASGDSGEQFF.

The chain joins TRBV19 to TRBJ1-1; 7 positions agree with TRBD1. CDR3 length: 15 amino acids. CDR1 LNHDA and CDR2 SQIVND come from the germline V gene (reference sequence). Losses at the gene ends were 3 bases for V and 0 bases for J; bases not matched to a gene: 4. CDR3 residues: CASSINRGMNTEAFF. The CDR3 DNA follows: TGTGCCAGTAGTATCAACAGGGGCATGAACACTGAAGCTTTCTTT.

The chain employs TRBV28 and TRBJ2-1, with D possibly TRBD2 on 5 matching bases. Germline-derived CDR1 and CDR2 are MDHEN and SYDVKM. CDR3 size: 12 residues. V dropped 3 bases and J dropped 8 bases, with 8 bases sitting between them. The CDR3 bases are TGTGCCAGCAGTTTCCCCGGGGATGAGCAGTTCTTC. Translation gives CASSFPGDEQFF. Looking up the rest from reference TRBV28 and TRBJ2-1 gives the full variable domain: DVKVTQSSRYLVKRTGEKVFLECVQDMDHENMFWYRQDPGLGLRLIYFSYDVKMKEKGDIPEGYSVSREKKERFSLILESASTNQTSMYLCASSFPGDEQFFGPGTRLTVL.

The chain is built from TRBV4-1 and TRBJ2-1, with 9 bases identical to TRBD2. With 1 base clipped from V and 8 bases from J, the junction kept 0 bases outside the gene matches. Germline-derived CDR1 and CDR2 are MGHRA and YSYEKL. This CDR3 has 13 amino acids. CDR3 coding DNA: TGCGCCAGCAGCCAAGGACTAGCGGATGAGCAGTTCTTC. This translates into CASSQGLADEQFF.

V and J are TRBV6-5 and TRBJ1-3; D ambiguous. In germline, CDR1 is MNHEY, CDR2 SVGAGI. Trimming removed 2 bases at V and 4 bases at J, with 9 bases between. The CDR3 consists of 14 residues. The CDR3, as DNA: TGTGCCAGCAGTTACCCGGAACTGGGAAACACCATATATTTT. The encoded protein is CASSYPELGNTIYF.